These T cell receptor beta chains were read from a single sample in a study of shared clonotypes between healthy human individuals. Generated by immunoSEQ multiplex PCR, the TCRdb table keeps only in-frame clones and is missing some. The sample shows 1.5 million to 2.5 million clones, about 94% of them seen only once. The material sequenced was naive CD8+ T cells sorted from blood. Receptors were obtained from a man between 18 and 35 years old in good health. Each CDR3 is given with its conserved first and last residue. Each record gives: CDR3 length, D gene, clone size, J gene, V gene, CDR3 DNA, CDR3 protein. A D gene is named only where the DNA matches it firmly. Clone size is shown for a subset of rows, as once, few, many or a class of expanded clone.

cdr3_length: 14
d_call: TRBD1
clone_size: NA
j_call: TRBJ2-3
v_call: TRBV19
cdr3_nt: TGTGCCAGTAGTATATCGACAGGGGCAGATACGCAGTATTTT
cdr3_aa: CASSISTGADTQYF

cdr3_length: 15
d_call: NA
clone_size: NA
j_call: TRBJ1-5
v_call: TRBV11-2
cdr3_nt: TGTGCCAGCAGCTTAGAGACAGAAAATAATCAGCCCCAGCATTTT
cdr3_aa: CASSLETENNQPQHF

cdr3_length: 18
d_call: NA
clone_size: once
j_call: TRBJ2-5
v_call: TRBV4-3
cdr3_nt: TGCGCCAGCAGCCAAGAACTGGCTTCCGAGGGAGTGGAGGAGACCCAGTACTTC
cdr3_aa: CASSQELASEGVEETQYF

cdr3_length: 14
d_call: NA
clone_size: NA
j_call: TRBJ2-2
v_call: TRBV9
cdr3_nt: TGTGCCAGCAGTCTGGACCTAGGATCCGGGGAGCTGTTTTTT
cdr3_aa: CASSLDLGSGELFF

cdr3_length: 16
d_call: TRBD2
clone_size: NA
j_call: TRBJ2-5
v_call: TRBV6-4
cdr3_nt: TGTGCCAGCAGTATCCCAAGCGGAGCGGGGGAAGAGACCCAGTACTTC
cdr3_aa: CASSIPSGAGEETQYF

cdr3_length: 15
d_call: NA
clone_size: NA
j_call: TRBJ2-1
v_call: TRBV30
cdr3_nt: TGTGCCCTGGAGGGAGGGGGACAGGACTCCAATGAGCAGTTCTTC
cdr3_aa: CALEGGGQDSNEQFF

cdr3_length: 14
d_call: TRBD1
clone_size: NA
j_call: TRBJ2-7
v_call: TRBV19
cdr3_nt: TGTGCCAGTACGCCCGGACAGGGGGCCTTGGAGCAGTACTTC
cdr3_aa: CASTPGQGALEQYF

cdr3_length: 17
d_call: TRBD2
clone_size: NA
j_call: TRBJ2-7
v_call: TRBV28
cdr3_nt: TGTGCCAGCAGTCCTAGACTAGCGGGGGCCGCCCACTACGAGCAGTACTTC
cdr3_aa: CASSPRLAGAAHYEQYF

cdr3_length: 19
d_call: TRBD1
clone_size: NA
j_call: TRBJ1-4
v_call: TRBV11-2
cdr3_nt: TGTGCCAGCAGACTCAGGGGGCATTCCATTACTGCAACTAATGAAAAACTGTTTTTT
cdr3_aa: CASRLRGHSITATNEKLFF

cdr3_length: 16
d_call: TRBD2
clone_size: once
j_call: TRBJ2-1
v_call: TRBV7-9
cdr3_nt: TGTGCCAGCAGTAGCTCAACGGGAGGGCCTTACAATGAGCAGTTCTTC
cdr3_aa: CASSSSTGGPYNEQFF

cdr3_length: 14
d_call: NA
clone_size: NA
j_call: TRBJ2-7
v_call: TRBV6-1
cdr3_nt: TGTGCCAGCAGTGAGGACCGGAGCTCCTACGAGCAGTACTTC
cdr3_aa: CASSEDRSSYEQYF

cdr3_length: 13
d_call: NA
clone_size: NA
j_call: TRBJ2-7
v_call: TRBV7-8
cdr3_nt: TGTGCCAGCAGCTATTCGGGCACCTACGAGCAGTACTTC
cdr3_aa: CASSYSGTYEQYF

cdr3_length: 15
d_call: TRBD1
clone_size: NA
j_call: TRBJ2-1
v_call: TRBV4-1
cdr3_nt: TGCGCCAGCAGCCAGACGAGCCAGGGGGTCTATGAGCAGTTCTTC
cdr3_aa: CASSQTSQGVYEQFF

cdr3_length: 16
d_call: TRBD1
clone_size: NA
j_call: TRBJ1-2
v_call: TRBV4-1
cdr3_nt: TGCGCCAGCAGCCAAGATCTCTCGGACAGGGCCTATGGCTACACCTTC
cdr3_aa: CASSQDLSDRAYGYTF

cdr3_length: 17
d_call: TRBD2
clone_size: NA
j_call: TRBJ2-5
v_call: TRBV7-9
cdr3_nt: TGTGCCAGCAGCTTATTGACTAGCGGGGGGGCCTTTGAGACCCAGTACTTC
cdr3_aa: CASSLLTSGGAFETQYF

cdr3_length: 16
d_call: TRBD1
clone_size: NA
j_call: TRBJ1-5
v_call: TRBV6-1
cdr3_nt: TGTGCCAGCAGTGAATGGGACAGGGAGGGGAATCAGCCCCAGCATTTT
cdr3_aa: CASSEWDREGNQPQHF

cdr3_length: 13
d_call: NA
clone_size: once
j_call: TRBJ2-7
v_call: TRBV29-1
cdr3_nt: TGCAGCGTTGGGGCAGGTGGCTACTACGAGCAGTACTTC
cdr3_aa: CSVGAGGYYEQYF

cdr3_length: 15
d_call: NA
clone_size: NA
j_call: TRBJ1-5
v_call: TRBV5-8
cdr3_nt: TGTGCCAGCAGCTTGGTTAGGGAAAACAATCAGCCCCAGCATTTT
cdr3_aa: CASSLVRENNQPQHF

cdr3_length: 12
d_call: NA
clone_size: NA
j_call: TRBJ1-1
v_call: TRBV30
cdr3_nt: TGTGCCTGGAGTGTATGGAACACTGAAGCTTTCTTT
cdr3_aa: CAWSVWNTEAFF

cdr3_length: 13
d_call: NA
clone_size: NA
j_call: TRBJ2-7
v_call: TRBV27
cdr3_nt: TGTGCCAGCAGTGTGGGCTCAGGTTGGTCTCGGTACTTC
cdr3_aa: CASSVGSGWSRYF

cdr3_length: 13
d_call: TRBD1
clone_size: NA
j_call: TRBJ2-2
v_call: TRBV5-1
cdr3_nt: TGCGCCAGCAGCTTAACAGGGGCCGGGGAGCTGTTTTTT
cdr3_aa: CASSLTGAGELFF

cdr3_length: 15
d_call: NA
clone_size: NA
j_call: TRBJ2-7
v_call: TRBV4-1
cdr3_nt: TGCGCCAGCAGCCAAACCGGACAGGGACTATACGAGCAGTACTTC
cdr3_aa: CASSQTGQGLYEQYF

cdr3_length: 15
d_call: TRBD2
clone_size: NA
j_call: TRBJ2-7
v_call: TRBV6-5
cdr3_nt: TGTGCCAGCAGTACTCTAGCGGGGCCTTTTCTAGAGCAGTACTTC
cdr3_aa: CASSTLAGPFLEQYF

cdr3_length: 16
d_call: NA
clone_size: once
j_call: TRBJ2-3
v_call: TRBV19
cdr3_nt: TGTGCCAGTAGTATGGGGGCGGGATTCAGCACAGATACGCAGTATTTT
cdr3_aa: CASSMGAGFSTDTQYF

cdr3_length: 15
d_call: NA
clone_size: NA
j_call: TRBJ1-3
v_call: TRBV6-5
cdr3_nt: TGTGCCAGCAGTTACGGGGAGGGCCTTGGAAACACCATATATTTT
cdr3_aa: CASSYGEGLGNTIYF